Shown below are 5 T cell receptor beta chains from a single sample sequenced in a study of blood T cell repertoires in COVID-19. Clones were read by immunoSEQ multiplex PCR, and TCRdb kept only the in-frame ones, dropping some. Here the sample spans a few hundred thousand clones, roughly four fifths being singletons. Sequences were obtained from PBMCs or T cells enriched from blood (not recorded which). These receptors all stem from a woman between 35 and 50 years old with acute COVID-19.

The V gene is TRBV4-1, the J gene TRBJ1-1, with TRBD1 matching 7 bases. V shed 0 bases, J shed 6 bases, and the junction held 4 bases outside the gene matches. Germline assignment: CDR1 MGHRA and CDR2 YSYEKL. The length of the CDR3 is 14 residues. CDR3 region: CASSQDRGQAEAFF. The CDR3 region has the DNA TGCGCCAGCAGCCAAGACCGCGGACAGGCTGAAGCTTTCTTT.

This chain uses TRBV27 with TRBJ2-3; D perhaps matches TRBD1 (6 bases). This CDR3 has 13 residues. The V and J ends lost 3 bases and 3 bases respectively, with 7 bases between them. Looked up from germline, CDR1 is MNHEY and CDR2 is SMNVEV (reference sequence). This CDR3 reads CASSFRGTDTQYF. CDR3 nucleotides: TGTGCCAGCAGTTTTAGGGGGACAGATACGCAGTATTTT.

The chain couples TRBV13 to TRBJ2-3; 9 bases line up with TRBD2. Looked up from germline, CDR1 is PRHDT and CDR2 is FYEKMQ (reference sequence). This CDR3 is 15 amino acids long. Trimming took 6 bases from V and 4 from J; bases not matched to a gene: 8. The CDR3 DNA reads TGTGCCAGCAGGATAAGCGGGGGGCCCCCAGATACGCAGTATTTT. It yields the protein CASRISGGPPDTQYF.

This chain uses TRBV5-1 with TRBJ2-5; a weak D match, TRBD2 (5 bases). CDR1 and CDR2 (germline): SGHRS, YFSETQ. The CDR3 is 16 residues long. V dropped 0 bases and J dropped 1 base, with 13 bases sitting between them. The CDR3 sequence is CASSLDSWAGQETQYF. CDR3 coding DNA: TGCGCCAGCAGCTTGGATTCTTGGGCGGGCCAAGAGACCCAGTACTTC.

The chain recombines TRBV2 with TRBJ1-3, with a possible D match to TRBD1 (5 bases). Germline loops: CDR1 SNHLY, CDR2 FYNNEI. The CDR3 covers 14 residues. V dropped 1 base and J dropped 5 bases, with 9 bases sitting between them. DNA for the CDR3: TGTGCCAGCAGTGAAGGGGCAGGGAGAAACACCATATATTTT. Translating it yields CASSEGAGRNTIYF. Full variable domain (rest looked up from reference TRBV2 and TRBJ1-3): EPEVTQTPSHQVTQMGQEVILRCVPISNHLYFYWYRQILGQKVEFLVSFYNNEISEKSEIFDDQFSVERPDGSNFTLKIRSTKLEDSAMYFCASSEGAGRNTIYFGEGSWLTVV.